Described below is a single T cell receptor (beta chain) sequence and its context. Its antigen remains unknown. This entry comes from a study of T-cell memory formation after mild COVID-19. Study-level background: TCR clusters were mostly donor specific. Study results and limitations: A second wave expanding day 15 to 37 was CD4+-biased; contracting clones were balanced. Clones from the second wave (peaking day 37) had unconfirmed SARS-CoV-2 specificity.

MiXCR, applied by TCRdb to the 5' RACE reads, yields one record per CDR3 protein. Altogether 250,000 to 400,000 distinct CDR3 sequences are present, 14% being singletons, with the ten largest covering around a fifth. Germline V gives CDR1 SGHKS, CDR2 YYEKEE (reference sequence). Trimming stripped 0 bases from V and 0 bases from J, with 10 bases between. CDR3 length equals 15 residues. The gene calls are TRBV5-5 and TRBJ2-7; unclear D gene. The TCR sequence derives from a man younger than 35 who had mild COVID-19 (a few samples of this study predate the infection). Cell type and time point are not known. The sample consisted of PBMCs or a T cell subset sorted from them (not recorded which). CDR3 bases: TGTGCCAGCAGCTTGGAGAAAGGAAGCTCCTACGAGCAGTACTTC. Protein sequence: CASSLEKGSSYEQYF.